This TCR beta chain was identified in a study of T cell responses to AZD1222 COVID-19 vaccine. Points from the study as a whole: Possibly, clonal diversity was underestimated; donors were largely white British and included more females.

Trimming took off 2 bases at V and 3 bases at J, with 7 bases between the two ends. The CDR3 has 13 amino acids. Germline loops: CDR1 MNHNS, CDR2 SASEGT. Notes on this clone: Its antigen remains unidentified.

Sequencing used immunoSEQ multiplex PCR; TCRdb keeps in-frame clones, though not all of them. The profile shows about 180,000 clones, over 80% of them singletons. The sequenced sample was peripheral blood, obtained 28 days after the second dose of the MenACWY control vaccine. The chain carries TRBV6-1 and TRBJ1-1; D unclear. The receptor was isolated from an adult who received the MenACWY meningococcal vaccine as a control. CDR3 in DNA: TGTGCCAGCAGTGAATGGAGGGACACTGAAGCTTTCTTT. This encodes CASSEWRDTEAFF.